What follows are 16 T cell receptor beta chains derived from one specimen sequenced in a study of CD8+ T cells in alopecia areata. Treatment described: oral pan-JAK inhibitor, 5-10 mg twice daily. Isolated RNA was reverse transcribed into cDNA used as the sequencing template. The assay was immunoSEQ multiplex PCR, and TCRdb's table has in-frame clones only and misses some. The table has about 140,000 clones, about 88% seen once. The sequenced sample was CD8+ T cells sorted from blood, obtained at week 4, from a patient treated with tofacitinib. These receptors all come from a human donor with alopecia areata.

CDR3 bases: TGTGCCAGTTCCATCAGGGGCACCGGGGAGCTGTTTTTT. This translates into CASSIRGTGELFF. The chain is built from TRBV19 and TRBJ2-2, with D possibly being TRBD1 (6 bases). The CDR3 is 13 amino acids. Looked up from germline, CDR1 is LNHDA and CDR2 is SQIVND (reference sequence). Trimming cost V 8 bases and J 4 bases, with 11 bases left between them.

This chain joins TRBV4-2 and TRBJ2-2; no definite D call. This CDR3 comprises 14 residues. V shed 4 bases and J shed 1 base, with 7 bases lying between them. From germline, CDR1 is LGHNA and CDR2 YNFKEQ. The CDR3 nucleotides read TGTGCCAGCAGCCCATACAAGAACACCGGGGAGCTGTTTTTT. The encoded protein is CASSPYKNTGELFF.

For this clone: This sample also contains other DNA sequences that code for the same CDR3. This rearrangement joins TRBV10-3 to TRBJ2-7; D call uncertain. Germline values: CDR1 ENHRY, CDR2 SYGVKD. Trimming left V 3 bases short and J 1 base short, with 4 bases between. The CDR3 totals 12 residues. The CDR3 loop reads CAISDSSYEQYF. The CDR3 region has the DNA TGTGCCATCAGTGACTCGTCCTACGAGCAGTACTTC.

V gene TRBV29-1 combines with J gene TRBJ1-2, with TRBD1 identical over 7 bases. The germline V gene encodes CDR1 SQVTM and CDR2 ANQGSEA. The CDR3 runs 15 residues. V lost 6 bases and J lost 3; bases outside the gene matches: 13. CDR3 DNA: TGCAGCGTATTAGGGGGCGTGGGGACAGACTATGGCTACACCTTC. As protein: CSVLGGVGTDYGYTF. Looking up the rest from reference TRBV29-1 and TRBJ1-2 gives the full variable domain: SAVISQKPSRDICQRGTSLTIQCQVDSQVTMMFWYRQQPGQSLTLIATANQGSEATYESGFVIDKFPISRPNLTFSTLTVSNMSPEDSSIYLCSVLGGVGTDYGYTFGSGTRLTVV.

The genes are TRBV19 and TRBJ2-7; 11 bases agree with TRBD1. V shed 5 bases and J 4 bases; nucleotides not matched to a gene: 4. Germline CDR1 and CDR2: LNHDA and SQIVND (reference sequence). The CDR3 runs 14 residues. The CDR3 reads CASSLGTGGYEQYF. The CDR3 DNA reads TGTGCCAGTAGTCTAGGGACAGGGGGATACGAGCAGTACTTC. Full variable domain (outside the CDR3, taken from reference TRBV19 and TRBJ2-7): DGGITQSPKYLFRKEGQNVTLSCEQNLNHDAMYWYRQDPGQGLRLIYYSQIVNDFQKGDIAEGYSVSREKKESFPLTVTSAQKNPTAFYLCASSLGTGGYEQYFGPGTRLTVT.

V is TRBV18 and J is TRBJ2-6; the match to TRBD2 covers 10 bases. The germline V gene has CDR1 KGHSH and CDR2 LQKENI. This CDR3 is built from 19 residues. Trimming at V came to 1 base and at J to 1 base, leaving 7 bases not matched to a gene. The CDR3 here is CASSPRASGGPSGANVLTF. The CDR3 DNA follows: TGTGCCAGCTCACCACGGGCTAGCGGGGGCCCATCTGGGGCCAACGTCCTGACTTTC.

The chain couples TRBV6-1 to TRBJ2-6; no definite D call. V shed 1 base and J shed 0 bases, with 4 bases lying between them. Germline V gene sequence: CDR1 MNHNS, CDR2 SASEGT. This CDR3 is 15 amino acids long. CDR3 sequence reads: CASSEGRSGANVLTF. In DNA, the CDR3 is TGTGCCAGCAGTGAAGGCCGCTCTGGGGCCAACGTCCTGACTTTC.

This clone was detected a few times. The chain recombines TRBV29-1 with TRBJ2-7; 12 bases align to TRBD1. Germline V gives CDR1 SQVTM, CDR2 ANQGSEA. The CDR3 has 13 residues. V dropped 7 bases and J dropped 4; count of bases not matched to a gene: 5. CDR3 in amino acids: CSAEGQGAYEQYF. In DNA form, the CDR3 reads TGCAGCGCTGAGGGACAGGGGGCATACGAGCAGTACTTC.

This rearrangement joins TRBV29-1 to TRBJ2-1, with a weak D call TRBD2 (5 bases). The CDR3 is made up of 11 amino acids. In germline, CDR1 is SQVTM, CDR2 ANQGSEA. V was shortened by 6 bases and J by 13 bases, with 16 bases between the two germline ends. Here the CDR3 DNA reads TGCAGCGTCCTCGGACGGGAATCTCAGTTCTTC. This translates into CSVLGRESQFF.

This sequence joins TRBV19 and TRBJ1-1, with 7 bases fitting TRBD1. V shed 7 bases and J 4 bases; nucleotides not matched to a gene: 6. The V gene's germline CDR1 is LNHDA and CDR2 SQIVND (reference sequence). This CDR3 region has 13 residues. CDR3 coding DNA: TGTGCCAGTACAGTCCCAGGGGGCACTGAAGCTTTCTTT. As protein: CASTVPGGTEAFF. Full variable domain (remainder filled in from reference TRBV19 and TRBJ1-1): DGGITQSPKYLFRKEGQNVTLSCEQNLNHDAMYWYRQDPGQGLRLIYYSQIVNDFQKGDIAEGYSVSREKKESFPLTVTSAQKNPTAFYLCASTVPGGTEAFFGQGTRLTVV.

This sequence joins TRBV7-9 and TRBJ2-5; 10 nucleotides align to TRBD2. Trimming at V came to 4 bases and at J to 4 bases, leaving 15 bases not matched to a gene. CDR3 size: 18 residues. Germline CDR1 and CDR2: SEHNR and FQNEAQ (reference sequence). CDR3 amino acids: CASSSPRTSGRARETQYF. CDR3 in DNA: TGTGCCAGCAGCTCCCCCAGAACCAGCGGGAGGGCCAGAGAGACCCAGTACTTC. Looking up the rest from reference TRBV7-9 and TRBJ2-5 gives the full variable domain: DTGVSQNPRHKITKRGQNVTFRCDPISEHNRLYWYRQTLGQGPEFLTYFQNEAQLEKSRLLSDRFSAERPKGSFSTLEIQRTEQGDSAMYLCASSSPRTSGRARETQYFGPGTRLLVL.

The CDR3 spells CASSMSLYNEQFF. CDR3 nucleotides: TGTGCCAGTAGTATGTCACTCTACAATGAGCAGTTCTTC. The chain is built from TRBV19 and TRBJ2-1; D gene unclear. Germline assignment: CDR1 LNHDA and CDR2 SQIVND (reference sequence). Between the trimmed V and J ends, which lost 3 bases and 3 bases, there was a span of 6 bases. This CDR3 comprises 13 residues.

The V call is TRBV2, the J call TRBJ1-1; D unclear. CDR1 and CDR2 from the germline V gene are SNHLY and FYNNEI. The CDR3 is 10 amino acids. V lost 7 bases and J 1 base, leaving 1 base between the germline ends. CDR3 DNA: TGTGCCAGCACGAACACTGAAGCTTTCTTT. Its protein product is CASTNTEAFF.

The V call is TRBV4-1, the J call TRBJ2-1; TRBD2 matches at 7 bases. Germline-derived CDR1 and CDR2 are MGHRA and YSYEKL. This CDR3 is built from 14 residues. V lost 3 bases, J lost 6 bases, and 5 bases stayed unmatched. CDR3 loop: CASSQPGGGNEQFF. CDR3 coding DNA: TGCGCCAGCAGCCAGCCGGGAGGCGGCAATGAGCAGTTCTTC.

The V and J genes are TRBV7-6 and TRBJ2-7; D unclear. V was pared by 3 bases and J by 0 bases, with 3 bases between. The CDR3 has 12 residues. Germline CDR1 and CDR2: SGHVS and FNYEAQ. In nucleotides, the CDR3 is TGTGCCAGCAGCTTGAGCTCCTACGAGCAGTACTTC. Translation gives CASSLSSYEQYF.

The rearrangement uses TRBV6-1 and TRBJ1-6, with 7 bases lining up with TRBD1. The CDR3 totals 14 residues. V was pared by 7 bases and J by 10 bases, with 10 bases of the junction left unmatched. Germline loops: CDR1 MNHNS, CDR2 SASEGT. CDR3 loop: CASKAGGPGSPLHF. In nucleotides, the CDR3 is TGTGCCAGCAAAGCAGGGGGACCGGGGTCACCCCTCCACTTT.